The clone carrying this T cell receptor beta chain showed up just a few times. Germline lookup yields CDR1 SQVTM and CDR2 ANQGSEA. This CDR3 is 13 amino acids long. The ends were cut back, 6 bases at V and 7 bases at J, with 18 bases in the middle. This entry belongs to a study of regulatory T cells in long-lasting Graves disease. Study-level background: The study counted Graves' disease as persistent given over 5 years of antithyroid drugs and positive TSH receptor antibodies.

Stated time point: persistent/refractory GD, antithyroid drugs over 5 years with positive TRAb. PBMC RNA was the source of the TCR library. With iRepertoire HTBI primers and Arm-PCR of CDR3 regions, TCR beta libraries were built. MiXCR, applied by TCRdb to the multiplex PCR reads, yields one record per CDR3 protein. The sample includes roughly 700,000 distinct CDR3 sequences, approximately 29% seen only once; the top ten take about two fifths. V and J are TRBV29-1 and TRBJ2-5; tentative D call: TRBD1 (6 bases). The source material was peripheral blood mononuclear cells (PBMCs), sampled when the disease was refractory, from a patient treated with antithyroid drugs. The source of this sequence is a female donor with Graves disease. CDR3 coding DNA: TGCAGCGTGCCAGGGGTTGGATACGGGACCCAGTACTTC. As protein: CSVPGVGYGTQYF.